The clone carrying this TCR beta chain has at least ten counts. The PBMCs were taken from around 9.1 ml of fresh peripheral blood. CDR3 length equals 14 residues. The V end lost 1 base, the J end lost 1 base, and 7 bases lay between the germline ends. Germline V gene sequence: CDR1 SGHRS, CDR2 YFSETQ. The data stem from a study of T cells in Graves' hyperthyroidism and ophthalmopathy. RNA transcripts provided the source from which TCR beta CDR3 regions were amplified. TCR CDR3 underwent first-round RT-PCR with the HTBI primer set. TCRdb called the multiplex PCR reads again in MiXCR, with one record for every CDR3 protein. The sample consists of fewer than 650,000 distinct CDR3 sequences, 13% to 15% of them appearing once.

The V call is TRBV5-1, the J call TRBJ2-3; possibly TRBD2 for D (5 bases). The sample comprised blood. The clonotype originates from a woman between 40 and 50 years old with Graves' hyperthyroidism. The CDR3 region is CASSLYGGTDTQYF. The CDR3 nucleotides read TGCGCCAGCAGCTTGTACGGGGGCACAGATACGCAGTATTTT.